This T cell receptor beta chain was observed in a study of identifying expanded T cells in peripheral blood. Germline lookup yields CDR1 SNHLY and CDR2 FYNNEI. V was shortened by 5 bases and J by 3 bases, with 13 bases between the two germline ends. The CDR3 length is 14 residues. Using immunoSEQ multiplex PCR, the repertoire was profiled, and TCRdb retains in-frame clones only, with some absent. This table holds tens of thousands of clones, approximately 89% found once. Collection occurred without any documented infections or immune events in donors. Study-wide results and limits: Differentially abundant clones: roughly 1.2 between replicates, around 16 at two to three weeks, 18 to 20 at four. Roughly two-week clone count variance significantly increased as total template count grew.

Comments on this clone: The antigen is unknown.

Sequenced: blood. The chain couples TRBV2 to TRBJ1-1, with TRBD1 as a possible D gene (5 bases). This clonotype was obtained from a person aged 18-70 years in good health. This CDR3 is CASSRQRSDTEAFF. CDR3 in DNA: TGTGCCAGCAGTCGACAGAGGTCTGACACTGAAGCTTTCTTT.